This T cell receptor (beta chain) derives from a study of cytomegalovirus exposure and HLA in healthy donors. 60 Vbeta and 13 Jbeta primers were used in PCR. Profiling relied on immunoSEQ multiplex PCR, and the TCRdb table lists in-frame clones only, not all of them. The sample yields about 200,000 clones, 70% to 80% seen once. Material: PBMCs. This receptor was taken from a man aged 35-49 years in good health and CMV-seronegative.

The chain's CDR3 is CASSLTVSNYGYTF. CDR3 bases: TGTGCCAGCAGCTTAACGGTCTCTAACTATGGCTACACCTTC. The chain joins TRBV7-2 to TRBJ1-2; no firm D call. The germline gives CDR1 SGHTA, CDR2 FQGNSA. Trimming shortened V by 2 bases and J by 0 bases, and 7 bases separated the two germline ends. The CDR3 contains 14 residues.